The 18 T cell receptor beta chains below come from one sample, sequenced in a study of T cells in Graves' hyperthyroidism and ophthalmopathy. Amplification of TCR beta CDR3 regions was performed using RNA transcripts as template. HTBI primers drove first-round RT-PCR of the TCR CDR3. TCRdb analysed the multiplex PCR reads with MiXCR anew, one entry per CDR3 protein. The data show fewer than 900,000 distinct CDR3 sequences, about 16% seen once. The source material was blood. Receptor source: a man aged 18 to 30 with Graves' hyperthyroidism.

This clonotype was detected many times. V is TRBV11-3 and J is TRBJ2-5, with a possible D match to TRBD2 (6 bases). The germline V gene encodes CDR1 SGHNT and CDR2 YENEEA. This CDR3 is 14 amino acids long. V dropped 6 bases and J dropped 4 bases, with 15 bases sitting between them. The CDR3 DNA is TGTGCCAGCAGTTCCTTGCGGGGTCTAGAGACCCAGTACTTC. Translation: CASSSLRGLETQYF.

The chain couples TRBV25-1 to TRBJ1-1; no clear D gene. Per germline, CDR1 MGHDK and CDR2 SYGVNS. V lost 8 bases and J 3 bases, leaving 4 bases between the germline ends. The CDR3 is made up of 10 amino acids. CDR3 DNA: TGTGCCAGCTTTCACACTGAAGCTTTCTTT. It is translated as CASFHTEAFF.

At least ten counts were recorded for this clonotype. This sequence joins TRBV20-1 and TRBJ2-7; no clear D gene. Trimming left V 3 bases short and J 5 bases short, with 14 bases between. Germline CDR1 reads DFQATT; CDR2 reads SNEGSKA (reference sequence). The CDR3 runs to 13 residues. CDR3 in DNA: TGCAGTGCTAGCCAGCCCCTTTCCCACGAGCAGTACTTC. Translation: CSASQPLSHEQYF.

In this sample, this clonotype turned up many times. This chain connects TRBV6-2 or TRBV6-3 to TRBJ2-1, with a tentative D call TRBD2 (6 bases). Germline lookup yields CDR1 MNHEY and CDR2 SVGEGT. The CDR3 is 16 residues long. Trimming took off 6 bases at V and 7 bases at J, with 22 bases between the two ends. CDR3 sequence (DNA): TGTGCCAGCAGCCCTTCCAGGACTACGGGTCGAAATGAGCAGTTCTTC. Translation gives CASSPSRTTGRNEQFF.

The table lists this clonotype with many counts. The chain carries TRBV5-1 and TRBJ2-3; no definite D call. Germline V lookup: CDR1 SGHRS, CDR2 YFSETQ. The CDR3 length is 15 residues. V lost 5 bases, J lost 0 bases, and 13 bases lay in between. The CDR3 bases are TGCGCCAGCAGAGGTTCCGGGTGGAGCACAGATACGCAGTATTTT. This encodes CASRGSGWSTDTQYF.

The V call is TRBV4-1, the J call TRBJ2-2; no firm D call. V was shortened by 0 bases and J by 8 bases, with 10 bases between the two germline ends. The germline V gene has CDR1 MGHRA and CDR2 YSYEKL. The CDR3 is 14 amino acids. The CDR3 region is CASSQEWGLGELFF. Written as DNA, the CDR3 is TGCGCCAGCAGCCAAGAGTGGGGTTTGGGGGAGCTGTTTTTT.

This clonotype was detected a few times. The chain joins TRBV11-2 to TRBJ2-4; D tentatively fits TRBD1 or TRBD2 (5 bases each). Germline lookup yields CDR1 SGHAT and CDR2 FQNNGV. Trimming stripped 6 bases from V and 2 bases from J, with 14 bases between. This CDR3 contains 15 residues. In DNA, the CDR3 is TGTGCCAGCAGGACCCCGGGACGGCCCAAAAACATTCAGTACTTC. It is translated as CASRTPGRPKNIQYF.

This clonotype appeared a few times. The CDR3 loop reads CASSHREVGEQYF. CDR3 in DNA: TGTGCCAGCAGCCACAGGGAAGTCGGCGAGCAGTACTTC. The chain has TRBV7-9 and TRBJ2-7, with a possible D match to TRBD1 (6 bases). Trimming stripped 5 bases from V and 6 bases from J, with 14 bases between. The CDR3 has 13 amino acids. Germline V gene lookup returns CDR1 SEHNR and CDR2 FQNEAQ (reference sequence).

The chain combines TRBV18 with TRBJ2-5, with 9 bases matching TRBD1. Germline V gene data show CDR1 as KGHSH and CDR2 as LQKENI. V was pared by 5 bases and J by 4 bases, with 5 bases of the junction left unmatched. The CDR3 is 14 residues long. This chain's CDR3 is CASSSGTGRETQYF. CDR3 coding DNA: TGTGCCAGCTCAAGCGGGACAGGGAGAGAGACCCAGTACTTC.

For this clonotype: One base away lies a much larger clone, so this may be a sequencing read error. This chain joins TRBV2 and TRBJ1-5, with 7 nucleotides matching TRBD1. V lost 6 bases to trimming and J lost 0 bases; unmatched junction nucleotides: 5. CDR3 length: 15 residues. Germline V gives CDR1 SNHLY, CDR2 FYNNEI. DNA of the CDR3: TGTGCCAGCAGCCCAGGGGGGGATAGCAATCAGCCCCAGCATTTT. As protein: CASSPGGDSNQPQHF.

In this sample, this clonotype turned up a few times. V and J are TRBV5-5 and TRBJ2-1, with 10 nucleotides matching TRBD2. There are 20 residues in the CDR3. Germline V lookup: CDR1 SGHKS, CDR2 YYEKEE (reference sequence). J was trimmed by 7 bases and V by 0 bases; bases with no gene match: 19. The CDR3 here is CASSLVGRAALAGVRNEQFF. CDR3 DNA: TGTGCCAGCAGCTTGGTCGGCAGGGCCGCCCTAGCGGGAGTAAGAAATGAGCAGTTCTTC.

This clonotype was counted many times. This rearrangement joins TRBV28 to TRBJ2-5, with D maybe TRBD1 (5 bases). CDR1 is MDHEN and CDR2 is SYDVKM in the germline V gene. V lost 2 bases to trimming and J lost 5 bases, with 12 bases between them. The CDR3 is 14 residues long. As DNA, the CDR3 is TGTGCCAGCAGTTTAGAAGCCAGGGTGGAGACCCAGTACTTC. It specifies CASSLEARVETQYF.

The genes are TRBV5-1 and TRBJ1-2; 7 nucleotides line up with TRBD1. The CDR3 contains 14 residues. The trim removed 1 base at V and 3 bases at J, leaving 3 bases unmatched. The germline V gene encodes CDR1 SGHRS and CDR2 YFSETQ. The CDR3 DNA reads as TGCGCCAGCAGCTTGCCAGGGGGTGACTATGGCTACACCTTC. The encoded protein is CASSLPGGDYGYTF.

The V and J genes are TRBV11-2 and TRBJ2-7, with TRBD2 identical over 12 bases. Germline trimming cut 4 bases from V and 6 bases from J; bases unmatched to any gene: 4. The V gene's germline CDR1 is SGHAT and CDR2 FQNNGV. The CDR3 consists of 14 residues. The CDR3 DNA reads TGTGCCAGCAGCTCCGGACTAGCGGGAACCGAGCAGTACTTC. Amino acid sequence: CASSSGLAGTEQYF.

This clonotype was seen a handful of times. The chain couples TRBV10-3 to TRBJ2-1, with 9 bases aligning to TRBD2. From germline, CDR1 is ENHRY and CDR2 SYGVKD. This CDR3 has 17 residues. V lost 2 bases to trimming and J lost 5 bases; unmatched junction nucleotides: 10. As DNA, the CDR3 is TGTGCCATCAGTGAGACCCCGGCGGGAGGGCCTCACAATGAGCAGTTCTTC. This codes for CAISETPAGGPHNEQFF.

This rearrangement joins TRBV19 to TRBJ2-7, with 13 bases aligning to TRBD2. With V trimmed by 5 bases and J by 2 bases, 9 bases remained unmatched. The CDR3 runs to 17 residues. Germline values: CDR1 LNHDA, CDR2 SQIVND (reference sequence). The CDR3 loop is CASSPGLAGVSAYEQYF. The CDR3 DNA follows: TGTGCCAGTAGTCCCGGACTAGCGGGAGTAAGCGCCTACGAGCAGTACTTC.

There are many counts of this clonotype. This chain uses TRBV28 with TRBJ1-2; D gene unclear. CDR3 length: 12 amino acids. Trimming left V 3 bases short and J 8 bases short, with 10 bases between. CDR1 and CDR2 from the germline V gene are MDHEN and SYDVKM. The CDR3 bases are TGTGCCAGCAGTTTTAGGGAAAGGGGCTACACCTTC. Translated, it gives CASSFRERGYTF.

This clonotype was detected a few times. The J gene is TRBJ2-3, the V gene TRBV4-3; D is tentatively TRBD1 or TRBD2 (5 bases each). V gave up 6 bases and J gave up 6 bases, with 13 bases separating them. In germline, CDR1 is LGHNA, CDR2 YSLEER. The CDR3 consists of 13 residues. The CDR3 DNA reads TGCGCCAGCAGTCAGGGACGTTTGGATACGCAGTATTTT. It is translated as CASSQGRLDTQYF.